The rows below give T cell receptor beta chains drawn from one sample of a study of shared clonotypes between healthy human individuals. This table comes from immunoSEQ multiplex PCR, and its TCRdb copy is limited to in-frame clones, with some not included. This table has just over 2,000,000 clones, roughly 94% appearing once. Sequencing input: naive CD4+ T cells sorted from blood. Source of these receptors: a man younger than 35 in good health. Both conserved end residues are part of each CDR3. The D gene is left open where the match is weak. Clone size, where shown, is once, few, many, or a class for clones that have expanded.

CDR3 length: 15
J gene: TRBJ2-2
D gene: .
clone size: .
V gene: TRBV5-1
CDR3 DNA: TGCGCCAGCAGCCATGGGACTCGAGCGGGCGGGGAGCTGTTTTTT
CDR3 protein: CASSHGTRAGGELFF

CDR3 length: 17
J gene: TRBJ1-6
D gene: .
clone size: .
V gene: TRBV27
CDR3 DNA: TGTGCCAGCAGTTTCAGCACAGGGTTGCGGAATAATTCACCCCTCCACTTT
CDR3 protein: CASSFSTGLRNNSPLHF

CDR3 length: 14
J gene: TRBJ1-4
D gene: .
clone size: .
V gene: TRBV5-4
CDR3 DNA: TGTGCCAGCAGTCACCGGGAGACGGGAGAAAAACTGTTTTTT
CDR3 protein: CASSHRETGEKLFF

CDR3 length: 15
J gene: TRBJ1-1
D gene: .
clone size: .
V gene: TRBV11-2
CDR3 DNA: TGTGCCAGCAGCTTAGCCCTCTGGGCGAGCACTGAAGCTTTCTTT
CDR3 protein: CASSLALWASTEAFF

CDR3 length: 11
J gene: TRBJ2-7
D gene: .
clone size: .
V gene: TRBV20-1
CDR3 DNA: TGCAGTGCTAGGGCCCCAAACGAGCAGTACTTC
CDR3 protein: CSARAPNEQYF

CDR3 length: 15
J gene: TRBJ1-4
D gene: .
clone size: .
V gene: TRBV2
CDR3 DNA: TGTGCCAGCAGTGAATTCCCAGGGGTCGGTGAAAAACTGTTTTTT
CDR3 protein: CASSEFPGVGEKLFF

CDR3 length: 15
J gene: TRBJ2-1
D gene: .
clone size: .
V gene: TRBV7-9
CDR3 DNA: TGTGCCAGCAGCGGGCAGCCGGGACCCTACAATGAGCAGTTCTTC
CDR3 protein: CASSGQPGPYNEQFF

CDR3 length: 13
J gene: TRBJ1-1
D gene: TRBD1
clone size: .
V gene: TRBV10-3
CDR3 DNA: TGTGCCATCAGTGATACAGGGGACTCGGAAGCTTTCTTT
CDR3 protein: CAISDTGDSEAFF

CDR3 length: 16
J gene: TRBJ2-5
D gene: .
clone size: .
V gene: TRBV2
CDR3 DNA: TGTGCCAGCAGTGAAGCGCTGGCCCGCGGTTGGGAGACCCAGTACTTC
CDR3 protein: CASSEALARGWETQYF

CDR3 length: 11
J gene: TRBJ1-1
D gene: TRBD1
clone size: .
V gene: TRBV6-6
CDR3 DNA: TGTGCCAGCAGCCAGGGGGCTGAAGCTTTCTTT
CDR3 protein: CASSQGAEAFF

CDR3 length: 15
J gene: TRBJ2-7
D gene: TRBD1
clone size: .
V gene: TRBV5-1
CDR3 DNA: TGCGCCAGCAGCTTGGCAGGACAGGGCAGCTACGAGCAGTACTTC
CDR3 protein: CASSLAGQGSYEQYF

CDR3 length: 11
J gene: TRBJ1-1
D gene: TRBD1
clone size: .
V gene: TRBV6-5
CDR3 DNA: TGTGCCAGCAACCAGGGGGAGGAAGCTTTCTTT
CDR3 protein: CASNQGEEAFF

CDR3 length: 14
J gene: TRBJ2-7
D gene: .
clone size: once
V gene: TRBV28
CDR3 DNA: TGTGCCAGCAGTCTACAAATATCCTACGTTAAGCAGTACTTC
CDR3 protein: CASSLQISYVKQYF

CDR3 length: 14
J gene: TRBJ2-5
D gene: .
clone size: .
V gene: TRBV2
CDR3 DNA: TGTGCCAGCAGCCCTGAGGGAGGAAGGGAGACCCAGTACTTC
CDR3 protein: CASSPEGGRETQYF

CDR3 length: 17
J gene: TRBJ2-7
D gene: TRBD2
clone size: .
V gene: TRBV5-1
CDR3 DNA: TGCGCCAGCACCCTGGAGGCGGCTAGCGGGTTTTCCTACGAGCAGTACTTC
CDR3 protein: CASTLEAASGFSYEQYF

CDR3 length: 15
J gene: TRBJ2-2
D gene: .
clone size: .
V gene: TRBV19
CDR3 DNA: TGTGCCAGTAGTATAATTGCAGGGAACACCGGGGAGCTGTTTTTT
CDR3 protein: CASSIIAGNTGELFF

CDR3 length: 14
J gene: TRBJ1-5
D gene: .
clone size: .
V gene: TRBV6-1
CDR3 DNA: TGTGCCAGCAGTGCGGGTTTCTTAGGTCAGCCCCAGCATTTT
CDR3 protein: CASSAGFLGQPQHF

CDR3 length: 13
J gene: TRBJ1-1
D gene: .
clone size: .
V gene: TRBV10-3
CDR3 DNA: TGTGCCATCAGTAAAACACTAACAAATGAAGCTTTCTTT
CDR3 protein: CAISKTLTNEAFF

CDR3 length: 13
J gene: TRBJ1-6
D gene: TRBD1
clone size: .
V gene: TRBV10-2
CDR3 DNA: TGCGCCAGCACCGGGACAGAGGCTTCACCCCTCCACTTT
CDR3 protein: CASTGTEASPLHF

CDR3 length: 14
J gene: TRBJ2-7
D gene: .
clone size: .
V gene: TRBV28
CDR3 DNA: TGTGCCAGCACCGTCGGGGGGCCGTCCTACGAGCAGTACTTC
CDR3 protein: CASTVGGPSYEQYF

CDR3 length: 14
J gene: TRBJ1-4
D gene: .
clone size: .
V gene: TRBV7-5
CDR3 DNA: TGTGCCAGCAGCGAACAGGGGAACCGTGAAAAACTGTTTTTT
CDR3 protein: CASSEQGNREKLFF

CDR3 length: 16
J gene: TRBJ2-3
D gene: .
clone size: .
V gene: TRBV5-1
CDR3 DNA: TGCGCCAGCAGCTTGGAGGGGGGTACCGGCACAGATACGCAGTATTTT
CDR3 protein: CASSLEGGTGTDTQYF

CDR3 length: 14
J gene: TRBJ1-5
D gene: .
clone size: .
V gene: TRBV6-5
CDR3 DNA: TGTGCCACTGCGAGAGGGGATGGCAATCAGCCCCAGCATTTT
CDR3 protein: CATARGDGNQPQHF

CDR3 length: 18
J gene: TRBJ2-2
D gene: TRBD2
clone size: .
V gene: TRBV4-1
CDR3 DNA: TGCGCCAGCAGTAGACTAGCGCTCGATCTTATGAACACCGGGGAGCTGTTTTTT
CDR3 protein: CASSRLALDLMNTGELFF

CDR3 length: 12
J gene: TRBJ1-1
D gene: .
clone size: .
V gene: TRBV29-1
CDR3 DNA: TGCAGCGTTCTTAGCGGCCACACTGAAGCTTTCTTT
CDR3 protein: CSVLSGHTEAFF

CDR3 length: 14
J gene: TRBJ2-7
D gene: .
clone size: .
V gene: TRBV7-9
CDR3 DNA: TGTGCCAGCAGCCCCCCAGCTTCGGGCTACGAGCAGTACTTC
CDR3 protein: CASSPPASGYEQYF

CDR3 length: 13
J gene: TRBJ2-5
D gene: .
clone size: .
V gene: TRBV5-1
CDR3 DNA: TGCGCCAGCGCAACAGGAGGGGGAGAGACCCAGTACTTC
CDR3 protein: CASATGGGETQYF

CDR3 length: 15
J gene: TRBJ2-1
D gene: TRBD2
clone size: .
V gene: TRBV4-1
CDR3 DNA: TGCGCCAGCAGCCAAGAGGGGACTAGGGGCGGAGAGCAGTTCTTC
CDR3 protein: CASSQEGTRGGEQFF

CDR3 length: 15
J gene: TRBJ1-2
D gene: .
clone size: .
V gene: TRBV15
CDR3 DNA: TGTGCCACCAGCCAGCGAATACCCCAGCGAGAGGGCTACACCTTC
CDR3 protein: CATSQRIPQREGYTF

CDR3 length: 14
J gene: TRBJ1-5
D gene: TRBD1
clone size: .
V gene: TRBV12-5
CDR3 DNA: TGTGCTAGTGGTGGGGGACAGGGTTCCGGGCCCCAGCATTTT
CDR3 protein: CASGGGQGSGPQHF

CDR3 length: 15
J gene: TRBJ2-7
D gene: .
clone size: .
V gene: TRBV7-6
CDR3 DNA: TGTGCCAGCAGCTTTGGTACAGGATTAGCCTACGAGCAGTACTTC
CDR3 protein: CASSFGTGLAYEQYF

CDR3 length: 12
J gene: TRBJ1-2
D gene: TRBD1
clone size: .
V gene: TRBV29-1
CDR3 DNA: TGCAGCGTGGGGGACAGTAGCTATGGCTACACCTTC
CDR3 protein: CSVGDSSYGYTF

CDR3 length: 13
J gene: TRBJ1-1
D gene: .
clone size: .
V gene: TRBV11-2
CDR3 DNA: TGTGCCAGCAGCTTAGACCTGAATAATGAAGCTTTCTTT
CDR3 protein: CASSLDLNNEAFF

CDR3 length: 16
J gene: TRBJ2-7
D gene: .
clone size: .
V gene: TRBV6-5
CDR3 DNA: TGTGCCAGCAGTTACTCTTTTCTTGATCATGTCTACGAGCAGTACTTC
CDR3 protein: CASSYSFLDHVYEQYF

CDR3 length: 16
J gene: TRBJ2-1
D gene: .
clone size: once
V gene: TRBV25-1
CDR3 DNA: TGTGCCAGCAGTGACTACGGGCGGAGCTCCTACAATGAGCAGTTCTTC
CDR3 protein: CASSDYGRSSYNEQFF

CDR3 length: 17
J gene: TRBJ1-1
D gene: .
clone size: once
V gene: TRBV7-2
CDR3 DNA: TGTGCCAGCAGCTTACTCATCGGTGGAGGGGGGGACACTGAAGCTTTCTTT
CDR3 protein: CASSLLIGGGGDTEAFF

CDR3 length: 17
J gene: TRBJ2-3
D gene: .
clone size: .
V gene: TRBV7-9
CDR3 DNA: TGTGCCAGCAGCGCTACCCCCCAGGGGGGGGTGGCAGATACGCAGTATTTT
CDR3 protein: CASSATPQGGVADTQYF

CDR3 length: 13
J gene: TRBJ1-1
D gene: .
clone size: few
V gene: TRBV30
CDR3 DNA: TGTGCCTGGAGGGAGAAGGGGAACACTGAAGCTTTCTTT
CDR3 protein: CAWREKGNTEAFF

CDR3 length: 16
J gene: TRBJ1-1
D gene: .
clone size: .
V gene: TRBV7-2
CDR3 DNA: TGTGCCAGCAGCTTAGGTTTGAGGGTGGGGAACACTGAAGCTTTCTTT
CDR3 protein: CASSLGLRVGNTEAFF

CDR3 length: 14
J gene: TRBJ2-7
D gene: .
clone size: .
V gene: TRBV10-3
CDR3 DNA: TGTGCCATCAGTGCTAGGTTGGCGGAAAGCGAGCAGTACTTC
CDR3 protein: CAISARLAESEQYF

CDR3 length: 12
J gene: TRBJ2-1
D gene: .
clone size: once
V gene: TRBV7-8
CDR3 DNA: TGTGCCACCGAGGCGGCTTACAATGAGCAGTTCTTC
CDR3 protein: CATEAAYNEQFF

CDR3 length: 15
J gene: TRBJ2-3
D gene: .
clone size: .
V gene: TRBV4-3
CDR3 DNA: TGCGCCAGCAGCCAAGCGGGCACCAGCACAGATACGCAGTATTTT
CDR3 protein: CASSQAGTSTDTQYF

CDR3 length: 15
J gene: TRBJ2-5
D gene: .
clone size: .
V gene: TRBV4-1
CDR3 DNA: TGCGCCAGCAGCCAAGTAGCGCCGGCCCAAGAGACCCAGTACTTC
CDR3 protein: CASSQVAPAQETQYF

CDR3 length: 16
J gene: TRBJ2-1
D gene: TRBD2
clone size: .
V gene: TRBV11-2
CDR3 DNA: TGTGCCAGCAGCTTTAGCGGGAGGCTTACGTACAATGAGCAGTTCTTC
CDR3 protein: CASSFSGRLTYNEQFF

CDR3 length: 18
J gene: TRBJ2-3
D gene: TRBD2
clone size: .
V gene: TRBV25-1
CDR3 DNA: TGTGCCAGCAGCCCCTCGGGGACTAGCGGGGCTAGCACAGATACGCAGTATTTT
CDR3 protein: CASSPSGTSGASTDTQYF

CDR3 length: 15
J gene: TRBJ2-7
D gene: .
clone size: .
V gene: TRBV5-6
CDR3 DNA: TGTGCCAGCAGTTCCGGACTCCTGGGGGTCTACGAGCAGTACTTC
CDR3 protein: CASSSGLLGVYEQYF

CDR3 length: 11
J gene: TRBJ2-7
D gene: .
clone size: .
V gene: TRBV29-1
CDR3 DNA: TGCAGCGTTTCGCTGTCCTACGAGCAGTACTTC
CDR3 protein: CSVSLSYEQYF

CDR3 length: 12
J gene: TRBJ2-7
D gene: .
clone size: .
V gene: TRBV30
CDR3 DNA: TGTGCCTGGAGTGTAAGTTTCTACGAGCAGTACTTC
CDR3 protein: CAWSVSFYEQYF

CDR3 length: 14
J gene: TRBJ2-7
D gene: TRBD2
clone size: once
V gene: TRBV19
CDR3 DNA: TGTGCCAGTAGTAGGACTAGCGGGAGCTACGAGCAGTACTTC
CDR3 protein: CASSRTSGSYEQYF

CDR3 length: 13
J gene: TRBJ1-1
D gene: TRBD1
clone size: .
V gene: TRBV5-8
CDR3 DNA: TGTGCCAGCTCCGGACAGGGAGGAACTGAAGCTTTCTTT
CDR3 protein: CASSGQGGTEAFF

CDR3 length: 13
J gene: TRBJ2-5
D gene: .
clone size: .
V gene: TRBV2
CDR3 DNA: TGTGCCAGCAGTGCGTGGGGCGAGAAGACCCAGTACTTC
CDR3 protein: CASSAWGEKTQYF

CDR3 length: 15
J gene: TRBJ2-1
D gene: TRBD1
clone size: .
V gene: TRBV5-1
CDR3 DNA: TGCGCCAGCAGCCTGCGGACAGGGGACTACAATGAGCAGTTCTTC
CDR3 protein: CASSLRTGDYNEQFF

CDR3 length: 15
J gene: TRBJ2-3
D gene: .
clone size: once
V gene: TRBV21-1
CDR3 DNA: TGTGCCAGCAGCAAAGTCGTCTCGATCACAGATACGCAGTATTTT
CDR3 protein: CASSKVVSITDTQYF

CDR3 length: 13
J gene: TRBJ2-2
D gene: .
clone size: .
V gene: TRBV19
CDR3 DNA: TGTGCCAGTAGGACAGTGAACACCGGGGAGCTGTTTTTT
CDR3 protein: CASRTVNTGELFF

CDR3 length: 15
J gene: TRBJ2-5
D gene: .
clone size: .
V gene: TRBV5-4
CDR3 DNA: TGTGCCAGCAGCTTAATCAGGGCGAGCCAAGAGACCCAGTACTTC
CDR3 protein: CASSLIRASQETQYF

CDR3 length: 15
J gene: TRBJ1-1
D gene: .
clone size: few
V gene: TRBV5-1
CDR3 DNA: TGCGCCAGCAGCTTGGAAGCGACAAAGAACACTGAAGCTTTCTTT
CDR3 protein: CASSLEATKNTEAFF

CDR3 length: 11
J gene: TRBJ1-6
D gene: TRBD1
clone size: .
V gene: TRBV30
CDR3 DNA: TGTGCCTCGGGACAGTCTTCACCCCTCCACTTT
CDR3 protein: CASGQSSPLHF

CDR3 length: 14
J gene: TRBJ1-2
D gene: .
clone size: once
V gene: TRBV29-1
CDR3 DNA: TGCAGCGTTGAAGCCCTTCCGATGCAGGGTGGCTACACCTTC
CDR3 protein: CSVEALPMQGGYTF

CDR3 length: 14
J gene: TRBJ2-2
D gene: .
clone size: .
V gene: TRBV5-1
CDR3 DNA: TGCGCCAGCAGCTCAGAAGACCCCACCGGGGAGCTGTTTTTT
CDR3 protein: CASSSEDPTGELFF